The present T cell receptor (beta chain) was sequenced within a study of OX40 agonist ivuxolimab in advanced cancers. Patients with a history of autoimmune disease or on systemic immunosuppression were excluded. This clone was picked up a small number of times. Sequencing was performed with immunoSEQ multiplex PCR; in TCRdb, only in-frame clones are kept and a portion is missing. Among about 50,000 clones listed, around nine tenths were seen once. CDR3 length: 16 amino acids. The V and J ends lost 5 bases and 2 bases respectively, with 18 bases between them. CDR1 and CDR2 (germline): SEHNR, FQNEAQ (reference sequence).

The sequenced sample was CD4+ or CD8+ T cells sorted from blood, obtained in a trial of the OX40 agonist ivuxolimab. The TCR comes from an adult with an advanced solid tumor such as melanoma, head and neck, liver or kidney cancer. This chain links TRBV7-9 with TRBJ2-5, with D possibly being TRBD1 or TRBD2 (7 bases each). DNA for the CDR3: TGTGCCAGCAGCCAGGACAGGACTAGGGCACAAGAGACCCAGTACTTC. Translation: CASSQDRTRAQETQYF.